This T cell receptor (beta chain) originates from a study of T cells in narcolepsy. The overall study: Patients with NT1 or NT2 and healthy control donors were enrolled. Study observations and caveats: Autoreactive clonotypes reportedly recurred in blood of same and different patients, not controls. Autoreactive clone sequences were missing from some blood memory CD4+ repertoires. HCRT-specific and TRIB2-specific autoreactive clonotypes appeared among same-patient CSF and blood CD4+ clonotypes.

As for this clone: Its target is not known.

Some clones are missing from TCRdb's copy, which holds only in-frame ones; the method was immunoSEQ multiplex PCR. The sample lists fewer than 40,000 clones; more than 75% were seen once. Trimming cost V 2 bases and J 5 bases; bases outside gene matches: 8. This CDR3 has 16 amino acids. Germline CDR1 reads KGHSH; CDR2 reads LQKENI. The chain carries TRBV18 and TRBJ2-4, with TRBD2 matching over 8 bases. This receptor was identified in a human donor with narcolepsy. Sequenced: CD45RA- memory CD4+ T cells from PBMCs. The CDR3 DNA follows: TGTGCCAGCTCACCAGCCGGGACTAGAGGCCAAAACATTCAGTACTTC. It translates to CASSPAGTRGQNIQYF. The variable domain in full, completed from reference TRBV18 and TRBJ2-4, reads NAGVMQNPRHLVRRRGQEARLRCSPMKGHSHVYWYRQLPEEGLKFMVYLQKENIIDESGMPKERFSAEFPKEGPSILRIQQVVRGDSAAYFCASSPAGTRGQNIQYFGAGTRLSVL.